The sequence of this T cell receptor beta chain was determined in a study of T cell responses to AZD1222 COVID-19 vaccine. Study-level background: Second-dose recipients at about 4 or about 12 weeks were treated as one pooled group.

This clone came up a few times. Antigen: not known. Notes on the study in general: Baseline serostatus was positive in only a handful of AZD1222 recipients. Per reports, nearly half of all spike-specific TCRs target regions that are unmutated in variants. White British donors predominated, females outnumbered males, and clonal diversity was possibly underestimated.

CDR1 is SGHRS, CDR2 YFSETQ, per germline. The CDR3 extends over 15 amino acids. Trimming removed 1 base at V and 3 bases at J, with 13 bases between. Generated by immunoSEQ multiplex PCR, the TCRdb table keeps only in-frame clones and is missing some. This table has roughly 97,000 clones, roughly 89% appearing once. This specimen consisted of peripheral blood, obtained on day 0 of AZD1222 vaccination. V usage is TRBV5-1 and J usage is TRBJ1-2, with no clear D. The receptor was isolated from an adult in good health. The CDR3 loop is CASSLRTARDYGYTF. CDR3 in DNA: TGCGCCAGCAGCTTGCGGACTGCACGCGACTATGGCTACACCTTC.